The present T cell receptor (beta chain) was sequenced within a study of T cells in Graves' hyperthyroidism and ophthalmopathy. The study, taken as a whole, reports: Most expanded thyroid clonotypes above 0.001 also appeared in blood.

There were TCR beta CDR3 regions amplified from RNA transcripts. The HTBI primer set drove a first-round RT-PCR of the TCR CDR3. Via MiXCR, TCRdb re-called the multiplex PCR reads, giving one row per CDR3 protein. The sample includes 300,000 or so distinct CDR3 sequences, 15% to 20% of them seen just once. Comments on this clonotype: The antigen is undetermined.

Germline V gene data show CDR1 as SNHLY and CDR2 as FYNNEI. The V and J ends lost 2 bases and 4 bases respectively, with 8 bases between them. This CDR3 spans 13 amino acids. An approximately 10 ml volume of fresh peripheral blood provided the PBMCs. Sequenced input: blood. The clonotype comes from a woman aged 50 to 60 with Graves' hyperthyroidism. The chain combines TRBV2 with TRBJ1-2; D is undetermined. This CDR3 reads CASSEWQPYGYTF. DNA for the CDR3: TGTGCCAGCAGTGAATGGCAGCCCTATGGCTACACCTTC.